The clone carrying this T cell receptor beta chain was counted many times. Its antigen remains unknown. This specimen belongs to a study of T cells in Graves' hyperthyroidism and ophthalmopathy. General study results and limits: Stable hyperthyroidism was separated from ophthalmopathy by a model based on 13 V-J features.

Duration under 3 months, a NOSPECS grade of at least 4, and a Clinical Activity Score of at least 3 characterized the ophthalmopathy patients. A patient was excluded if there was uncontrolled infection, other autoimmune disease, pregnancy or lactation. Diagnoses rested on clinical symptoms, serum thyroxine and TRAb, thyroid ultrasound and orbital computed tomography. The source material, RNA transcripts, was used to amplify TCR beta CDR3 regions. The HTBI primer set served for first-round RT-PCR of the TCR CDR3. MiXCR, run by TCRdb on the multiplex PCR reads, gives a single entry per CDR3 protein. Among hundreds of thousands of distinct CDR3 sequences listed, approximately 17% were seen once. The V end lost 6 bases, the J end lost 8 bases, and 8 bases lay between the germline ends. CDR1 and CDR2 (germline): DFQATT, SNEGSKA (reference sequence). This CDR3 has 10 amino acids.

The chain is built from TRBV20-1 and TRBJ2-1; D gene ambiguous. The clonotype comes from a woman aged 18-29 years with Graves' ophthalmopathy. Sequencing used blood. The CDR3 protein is CSAPIYEQFF. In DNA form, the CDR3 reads TGCAGTGCCCCCATCTATGAGCAGTTCTTC.